This T cell receptor (beta chain) was sequenced for a study of shared clonotypes between healthy human individuals. As for the study in general: Researchers assigned three CD4 naive, three CD4 memory, two CD8 naive and one CD8 memory plate to each donor. Overall study results and limits: The sampled material consisted only of blood, and tissue repertoires are likely to differ. Rarefaction analysis demonstrated incomplete sorted-subset sequencing notwithstanding large depth.

A word on this clone: The target antigen is unknown.

In the authors' workflow: ImmunoSEQ junction-only sequences lacked quality scores, so their filtering differed. Profiled with immunoSEQ multiplex PCR; TCRdb holds only in-frame clones, not every one. V and J calls and clone size are as listed in that table; D and trimming were resolved from the DNA. Seen here are around 1.6 million clones, 95% to 99% observed once, and the top ten hold roughly 0.45%. There are 16 residues in the CDR3. Germline trimming cut 0 bases from V and 1 base from J; bases unmatched to any gene: 6. Germline V lookup: CDR1 SGHRS, CDR2 YFSETQ. This chain uses TRBV5-1 with TRBJ2-7, with 8 bases aligning to TRBD2. The receptor was derived from a man aged 25-45 years in good health. Sequenced input: naive CD4+ T cells sorted from blood. Subset here: CD45RA+ positively selected. This CDR3 reads CASSLEAAGASYEQYF. The CDR3 DNA follows: TGCGCCAGCAGCTTGGAGGCAGCGGGAGCATCCTACGAGCAGTACTTC.